Below are 9 T cell receptor beta chains sequenced from a single sample in a study of blood T cells in healthy people across ages (dated by TCRdb to between 2015 and 2016). The library was obtained by 5' RACE. Sequencing used an Illumina HiSeq 2500. A second roughly 7 to 11 cycle PCR used a sample-barcoded 5' primer and a J-beta primer mix. Through fastp at Q25 and MiXCR, TCRdb rebuilt clones from the public reads, retaining in-frame beta chains. Rows with a matching CDR3 protein are joined into one entry that keeps the most common DNA and genes. The sample table holds 1.6 million or so distinct CDR3 sequences, of which almost 35% were seen once. The ten biggest clones cover approximately 10% of the sample. Material: blood. All receptors come from a woman aged 25 to 39 in good health.

The CDR3 loop is CASEPDSYNSPLHF. Written as DNA, the CDR3 is TGTGCCAGCGAACCAGACTCCTATAATTCACCCCTCCACTTT. The chain carries TRBV6-1 and TRBJ1-6; no clear D. Trimming shortened V by 8 bases and J by 0 bases, and 8 bases separated the two germline ends. CDR1 and CDR2 (germline): MNHNS, SASEGT. The CDR3 sequence is 14 residues long.

This clonotype has more than one count but fewer than ten. The CDR3 loop reads CASSGTEKYEQYF. CDR3 in DNA: TGTGCCAGCAGTGGAACGGAGAAGTATGAGCAGTACTTC. This rearrangement joins TRBV2 to TRBJ2-7; D is unresolved. Germline V gives CDR1 SNHLY, CDR2 FYNNEI. This CDR3 has 13 amino acids. Trimming removed 4 bases at V and 7 bases at J, with 14 bases between.

CDR3 amino acids: CASSSDQYNEQFF. For the CDR3, the DNA is TGTGCCAGCAGTTCCGACCAATACAATGAGCAGTTCTTC. The chain couples TRBV28 to TRBJ2-1; D unresolved. Germline lookup yields CDR1 MDHEN and CDR2 SYDVKM. The CDR3 is made up of 13 amino acids. V lost 4 bases and J lost 4, with 8 bases in between.

This clonotype was observed a few times. V and J are TRBV6-1 and TRBJ2-5, with D possibly being TRBD2 (6 bases). This CDR3 is built from 15 residues. Germline loops: CDR1 MNHNS, CDR2 SASEGT. V was shortened by 1 base and J by 11 bases, with 20 bases between the two germline ends. CDR3 residues: CASSEESGGAYKQYF. The DNA for the CDR3 is TGTGCCAGCAGTGAAGAATCTGGCGGGGCCTACAAGCAGTACTTC.

The chain is built from TRBV5-5 and TRBJ1-2; D call uncertain. With 5 bases removed from V and 3 bases from J, the gap between germline ends came to 14 bases. There are 14 residues in the CDR3. Germline lookup yields CDR1 SGHKS and CDR2 YYEKEE (reference sequence). CDR3 region: CASRPPPIDYGYTF. The CDR3 DNA reads as TGTGCCAGCAGACCTCCACCGATCGACTATGGCTACACCTTC. The full variable domain, completed using reference TRBV5-5 and TRBJ1-2, is DAGVTQSPTHLIKTRGQQVTLRCSPISGHKSVSWYQQVLGQGPQFIFQYYEKEERGRGNFPDRFSARQFPNYSSELNVNALLLGDSALYLCASRPPPIDYGYTFGSGTRLTVV.

This chain links TRBV7-9 with TRBJ2-2; D remains unclear. Germline V CDR1 and CDR2: SEHNR, FQNEAQ (reference sequence). The CDR3 has 17 amino acids. The V end lost 3 bases, the J end lost 0 bases, and 14 bases lay between the germline ends. Here the CDR3 reads CASSLVLATSNTGELFF. The DNA for the CDR3 is TGTGCCAGCAGCTTGGTATTGGCGACTTCGAACACCGGGGAGCTGTTTTTT. The full variable domain, rest sourced from reference TRBV7-9 and TRBJ2-2, is DTGVSQNPRHKITKRGQNVTFRCDPISEHNRLYWYRQTLGQGPEFLTYFQNEAQLEKSRLLSDRFSAERPKGSFSTLEIQRTEQGDSAMYLCASSLVLATSNTGELFFGEGSRLTVL.

J is TRBJ2-1 and V is TRBV28; a possible D gene is TRBD1 (5 bases). Trimming left V 5 bases short and J 3 bases short, with 14 bases between. The CDR3 runs to 15 residues. The germline V gene has CDR1 MDHEN and CDR2 SYDVKM. The CDR3 loop reads CASSILQDRYNEQFF. CDR3 DNA sequence: TGTGCCAGCAGTATCCTACAGGACCGCTACAATGAGCAGTTCTTC.

The chain employs TRBV12-3 or TRBV12-4 and TRBJ1-1, with D perhaps TRBD1 (5 bases). The V gene lost 4 bases and the J gene lost 4 bases, with 22 bases spanning the gap. The CDR3 runs to 17 residues. In DNA, the CDR3 is TGTGCCAGCAGTTACATACTCCCGGCTCCGGGGGGCACTGAAGCTTTCTTT. This gives the protein CASSYILPAPGGTEAFF.

This sequence joins TRBV27 and TRBJ2-5; D may be TRBD1 (7 bases). Germline CDR1 MNHEY, CDR2 SMNVEV (reference sequence). V was cut by 11 bases and J by 0 bases, with 22 bases left in between. This CDR3 is 16 amino acids long. CDR3 loop: CAGGILGGQYQETQYF. The CDR3 nucleotides are TGTGCCGGCGGAATACTGGGGGGACAGTACCAAGAGACCCAGTACTTC.